This passage covers 2 T cell receptor beta chains from one sample sequenced in a study of blood T cell repertoires in COVID-19. The assay was immunoSEQ multiplex PCR, and TCRdb's table has in-frame clones only and misses some. This repertoire shows more than 150,000 clones, 81% found once; its top ten account for around 10%. The sequencing sample was made of peripheral blood. These receptors were collected from a woman aged 80 or over with COVID-19, enrolled during active disease.

The chain recombines TRBV3-1 (or the pseudogene TRBV3-2) with TRBJ1-6; D remains ambiguous. Germline lookup yields CDR1 LGHDT and CDR2 YNNKEL (reference sequence). Trimming stripped 1 base from V and 13 bases from J, with 11 bases between. The CDR3 contains 13 residues. CDR3 in amino acids: CASSQVAPSPLHF. The CDR3 DNA reads TGTGCCAGCAGCCAAGTGGCCCCATCCCCCCTCCACTTT.

The V call is TRBV6-1, the J call TRBJ1-2, with 11 bases that match TRBD1. Trimming removed 3 bases from V and 7 bases from J; junction bases left unmatched: 10. There are 16 residues in the CDR3. Looked up from germline, CDR1 is MNHNS and CDR2 is SASEGT. The CDR3 sequence is CASSDQSRTGGFGYTF. The CDR3 region has the DNA TGTGCCAGCAGTGACCAGAGTAGGACAGGGGGCTTTGGCTACACCTTC.